These 14 T cell receptor beta chains were sequenced from one sample in a study of cytomegalovirus exposure and HLA in healthy donors. Here immunoSEQ multiplex PCR was the method, and the copy in TCRdb shows in-frame clones only, minus some. The sample includes 150,000 to 200,000 clones, around 90% seen only once; the top ten take 3%. Sequenced material: PBMCs. These receptors were obtained from a woman in her late teens or twenties in good health and CMV-seropositive.

On this clone itself: One end of the junction fails to match germline, which may point to a read error. The chain carries TRBV28 and TRBJ2-7; 7 bases agree with TRBD2. The CDR3 length is 13 residues. Germline V gene sequence: CDR1 MDHEN, CDR2 SYDVKM. CDR3 bases: TGTGCCAGCAGTCCCATAGCGGGCGGGACGAGGGGCTTC. As protein: CASSPIAGGTRGF.

J is TRBJ2-7 and V is TRBV15; 7 bases match TRBD1. With V trimmed by 2 bases and J by 2 bases, 12 bases remained unmatched. The CDR3 runs 17 residues. Germline assignment: CDR1 LNHNV and CDR2 YYDKDF (reference sequence). The CDR3 DNA is TGTGCCACCAGCAGAAAAAAGGGGGACAGCCCAACCTACGAGCAGTACTTC. Translation gives CATSRKKGDSPTYEQYF.

V and J are TRBV15 and TRBJ2-5, with D uncertain. The CDR3 covers 13 residues. With 1 base removed from V and 2 bases from J, the gap between germline ends came to 5 bases. Germline V gene lookup returns CDR1 LNHNV and CDR2 YYDKDF (reference sequence). This CDR3 is CATSRGQQETQYF. In DNA form, the CDR3 reads TGTGCCACCAGCAGAGGGCAGCAAGAGACCCAGTACTTC.

The chain combines TRBV4-3 with TRBJ2-7; D is undetermined. With 1 base removed from V and 4 bases from J, the gap between germline ends came to 14 bases. This CDR3 contains 15 residues. Germline CDR1 reads LGHNA; CDR2 reads YSLEER. The CDR3 DNA is TGCGCCAGCAGCCAAGTTCTGAGGCCGCCATACGAGCAGTACTTC. Protein product: CASSQVLRPPYEQYF.

The chain uses TRBV30 and TRBJ1-3, with D perhaps TRBD1 (5 bases). The CDR3 has 14 residues. The V and J ends lost 4 bases and 4 bases respectively, with 14 bases between them. Germline V lookup: CDR1 GTSNPN, CDR2 SVGIG (reference sequence). The CDR3 here is CAWNSGGSGNTIYF. As DNA, the CDR3 is TGTGCCTGGAATTCGGGGGGATCAGGAAACACCATATATTTT. Together with reference TRBV30 and TRBJ1-3, the CDR3 gives the full variable domain: SQTIHQWPATLVQPVGSPLSLECTVEGTSNPNLYWYRQAAGRGLQLLFYSVGIGQISSEVPQNLSASRPQDRQFILSSKKLLLSDSGFYLCAWNSGGSGNTIYFGEGSWLTVV.

This rearrangement joins TRBV30 to TRBJ1-1; perhaps TRBD1 as D (6 bases). With 4 bases removed from V and 0 bases from J, the gap between germline ends came to 9 bases. The CDR3 spans 13 residues. Germline CDR1 GTSNPN, CDR2 SVGIG (reference sequence). The DNA of the CDR3 is TGTGCCTGGACCGGGACATTGAACACTGAAGCTTTCTTT. This codes for CAWTGTLNTEAFF. Together with reference TRBV30 and TRBJ1-1, the CDR3 gives the full variable domain: SQTIHQWPATLVQPVGSPLSLECTVEGTSNPNLYWYRQAAGRGLQLLFYSVGIGQISSEVPQNLSASRPQDRQFILSSKKLLLSDSGFYLCAWTGTLNTEAFFGQGTRLTVV.

This chain joins TRBV28 and TRBJ1-2; 9 positions match TRBD1. J lost 1 base, V lost 8 bases, and 5 bases had no gene match. The length of the CDR3 is 14 residues. Germline V gene data show CDR1 as MDHEN and CDR2 as SYDVKM. The CDR3 coding sequence is TGTGCCAGCCGGGGGACAGGGATTAACTATGGCTACACCTTC. It codes for CASRGTGINYGYTF.

This clone was picked up one time. This CDR3 is CASGNRTARGGYTF. The CDR3 nucleotides are TGTGCCAGCGGCAACAGGACAGCGAGGGGTGGCTACACCTTC. The chain recombines TRBV11-2 with TRBJ1-2; possibly TRBD1 for D (6 bases). The CDR3 totals 14 residues. Trimming removed 8 bases from V and 7 bases from J, with 20 bases in between. CDR1 and CDR2 (germline): SGHAT, FQNNGV.

The CDR3: CASSEGSGQPQHF. CDR3 nucleotides: TGTGCCAGCAGTGAAGGGTCGGGTCAGCCCCAGCATTTT. This rearrangement joins TRBV6-1 to TRBJ1-5; D remains ambiguous. The CDR3 is 13 residues long. CDR1 MNHNS and CDR2 SASEGT come from the germline V gene. Trimming took 1 base from V and 6 from J, leaving 7 bases between them.

The genes are TRBV2 and TRBJ2-2, with a tentative D call TRBD2 (6 bases). The CDR3 contains 14 residues. CDR1 is SNHLY and CDR2 is FYNNEI in the germline V gene. Trimming removed 7 bases from V and 4 bases from J, with 13 bases in between. The CDR3 loop reads CASTIGGGTGELFF. The CDR3 region has the DNA TGTGCCAGCACCATCGGGGGAGGCACCGGGGAGCTGTTTTTT.

Here the CDR3 reads CASSLGAAGVLQETQYF. Written as DNA, the CDR3 is TGTGCCAGCAGCTTAGGAGCCGCGGGCGTCCTCCAAGAGACCCAGTACTTC. This sequence joins TRBV11-1 and TRBJ2-5, with D tentatively TRBD2 (5 bases). The CDR3 has 17 amino acids. Trimming removed 1 base at V and 1 base at J, with 16 bases between. Germline values: CDR1 SGHAT, CDR2 FQDESV (reference sequence).

The chain employs TRBV18 and TRBJ1-2; 12 nucleotides align to TRBD1. This CDR3 contains 17 residues. V lost 6 bases, J lost 4 bases, and 12 bases stayed unmatched. Germline CDR1 is KGHSH and CDR2 is LQKENI. The chain's CDR3 is CASSHSGQGALFYGYTF. The CDR3 DNA reads TGTGCCAGCTCCCACTCGGGACAGGGGGCCCTCTTCTATGGCTACACCTTC.

The chain uses TRBV6-5 and TRBJ2-7; 11 bases map to TRBD2. The junction had 2 bases not matched to a gene; V was cut back by 5 bases and J by 2 bases. Germline assignment: CDR1 MNHEY and CDR2 SVGAGI. This CDR3 has 14 amino acids. The CDR3 DNA follows: TGTGCCAGCAGTCGGGGACTAGCGGCCTACGAGCAGTACTTC. Its protein is CASSRGLAAYEQYF.

The chain has TRBV19 and TRBJ1-1; 8 nucleotides match TRBD1. J was trimmed by 2 bases and V by 7 bases; bases with no gene match: 9. The CDR3 loop spans 15 amino acids. The germline gives CDR1 LNHDA, CDR2 SQIVND (reference sequence). CDR3 loop: CASTQSGTGNTEAFF. CDR3 coding DNA: TGTGCCAGTACCCAATCCGGGACAGGAAACACTGAAGCTTTCTTT.